These 7 T cell receptor beta chains came from one sample sequenced in a study of response to subunit inactivated influenza vaccine. TCRdb called the RT-PCR reads again in MiXCR, with one record for every CDR3 protein. Of 550,000 to 800,000 distinct CDR3 sequences listed, approximately 13% are singletons. Sequencing was performed on PBMCs from blood, taken roughly 2 weeks before vaccination. These receptors originate from a man between 45 and 60 years old who received an inactivated influenza vaccine.

The chain recombines TRBV12-3 or TRBV12-4 with TRBJ2-7; no clear D. The CDR3 totals 15 residues. Trimming shortened V by 6 bases and J by 1 base, and 16 bases separated the two germline ends. The CDR3 nucleotides read TGTGCCAGCAGCTTGGTACAGACGATTTCCTACGAGCAGTACTTC. This codes for CASSLVQTISYEQYF.

The CDR3 nucleotides read TGTGCCAGCAGTTTAGAGGAGGTGGGGGTAGCTTTCTTT. Protein: CASSLEEVGVAFF. The chain employs TRBV12-3 or TRBV12-4 and TRBJ1-1; perhaps TRBD1 as D (5 bases). CDR3 length: 13 residues. Trimming removed 1 base at V and 10 bases at J, with 13 bases between.

This clonotype was seen a few times. V usage is TRBV12-3 or TRBV12-4 and J usage is TRBJ2-5; 8 bases fit TRBD2. Losses at the gene ends were 6 bases for V and 2 bases for J; bases not matched to a gene: 5. CDR3 length equals 14 residues. The CDR3 loop reads CASRALAGQETQYF. Written as DNA, the CDR3 is TGTGCCAGCAGGGCTTTAGCGGGGCAAGAGACCCAGTACTTC.

This chain uses TRBV28 with TRBJ2-5; D tentatively reads TRBD1 or TRBD2 (5 bases each). Germline CDR1 MDHEN, CDR2 SYDVKM. The CDR3 sequence is 13 residues long. V dropped 7 bases and J dropped 5 bases, with 14 bases sitting between them. The CDR3 is CASTGDRLETQYF. Written as DNA, the CDR3 is TGTGCCAGCACCGGGGACCGGCTGGAGACCCAGTACTTC.

The genes are TRBV19 and TRBJ1-5; TRBD1 aligns across 10 bases. CDR3 length: 15 amino acids. V trimming: 6 bases; J trimming: 5 bases; junction bases outside the gene matches: 7. Per germline, CDR1 LNHDA and CDR2 SQIVND (reference sequence). The CDR3 sequence: CASRATGGEYQPQHF. The CDR3, as DNA: TGTGCCAGTAGGGCGACAGGGGGCGAGTATCAGCCCCAGCATTTT.

This chain joins TRBV7-2 and TRBJ1-3, with no clear D. Germline CDR1 SGHTA, CDR2 FQGNSA. This CDR3 spans 14 amino acids. Trimming pared 5 bases from V and 0 bases from J, leaving 8 bases between. CDR3 amino acids: CASSRQASGNTIYF. CDR3 nucleotides: TGTGCCAGCAGCCGGCAGGCCTCTGGAAACACCATATATTTT.

This rearrangement joins TRBV5-1 to TRBJ2-2; D may be TRBD2 (5 bases). The CDR3 is made up of 15 amino acids. Trimming removed 2 bases at V and 0 bases at J, with 8 bases between. The germline V gene has CDR1 SGHRS and CDR2 YFSETQ. CDR3 coding DNA: TGCGCCAGCAGCTTCGGGGTCGCGAACACCGGGGAGCTGTTTTTT. Its translation is CASSFGVANTGELFF.